This T cell receptor (beta chain) was sequenced in a study of T-cell memory formation after mild COVID-19. As regards this clonotype: Its antigen is not identified.

Overall study results and limits: Mainly in CM and EM were contracting CD4+ clones; CD8+ were in EMRA. A subset of responding clones appeared in pre-infection memory, suggesting cross-reactive memory joined. Second-wave clones reaching peak frequency on day 37 lacked confirmed SARS-CoV-2 specificity.

TCRdb reanalysed the 5' RACE reads using MiXCR and keeps one entry per CDR3 protein. The table lists about 320,000 distinct CDR3 sequences, roughly an eighth of them singletons. What was sequenced was PBMCs or a T cell subset sorted from them (not recorded which). The TCR was taken from a man between 18 and 35 years old who had mild COVID-19 (a few samples of this study predate the infection). Cell type and time point are not known.

In DNA form, the CDR3 reads TGTGCCAGCAGCCAAGTGGCGACAGGGAGCAATGAGCAGTTCTTC. It codes for CASSQVATGSNEQFF. V gene TRBV14 combines with J gene TRBJ2-1; 7 bases are shared with TRBD1. V trimming: 1 base; J trimming: 6 bases; junction bases outside the gene matches: 6. Germline assignment: CDR1 SGHDN and CDR2 FVKESK. This CDR3 is built from 15 residues.